This TCR beta chain was obtained from a study of CD8+CD57+ T cells in acquired aplastic anemia. The wider study: The study obtained an average of around 2.9 ug of DNA from sorted CD4+ and CD8+ cells.

It was genomic DNA that served as the template for profiling TCR beta VDJ and CDR3. TCRdb used MiXCR to reprocess the reads, holding one entry per CDR3 protein. This sample has 200,000 or so distinct CDR3 sequences, with roughly 53% found just once. This CDR3 region has 19 residues. The ends were cut back, 4 bases at V and 7 bases at J, with 29 bases in the middle. Germline V gives CDR1 SNHLY, CDR2 FYNNEI. It was patients with CD8+CD57+ cell expansion by flow cytometry who were chosen for sequencing. Each patient had severe acquired aplastic anemia. The sequenced sample consisted of sorted CD4+, CD8+, or CD8+CD57+ T cells (not recorded which) from PBMCs. This receptor was taken from a human donor with aplastic anemia. The V call is TRBV2, the J call TRBJ2-1, with a possible D match to TRBD1 (9 bases). CDR3 nucleotides: TGTGCCAGCAGTGGGACAGGGGCCATAGCGGGGAGGCCTGGTAATGAGCAGTTCTTC. Translated: CASSGTGAIAGRPGNEQFF.